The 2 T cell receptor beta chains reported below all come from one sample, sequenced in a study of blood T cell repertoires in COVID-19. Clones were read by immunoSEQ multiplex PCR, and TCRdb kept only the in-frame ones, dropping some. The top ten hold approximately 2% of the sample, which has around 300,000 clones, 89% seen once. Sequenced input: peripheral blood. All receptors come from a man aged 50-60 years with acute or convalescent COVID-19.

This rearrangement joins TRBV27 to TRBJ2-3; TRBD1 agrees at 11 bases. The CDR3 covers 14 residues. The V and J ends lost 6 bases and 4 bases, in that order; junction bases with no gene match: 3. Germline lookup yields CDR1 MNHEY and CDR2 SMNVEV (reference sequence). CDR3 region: CASSRGQGADTQYF. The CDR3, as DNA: TGTGCCAGCAGCCGGGGACAGGGGGCAGATACGCAGTATTTT.

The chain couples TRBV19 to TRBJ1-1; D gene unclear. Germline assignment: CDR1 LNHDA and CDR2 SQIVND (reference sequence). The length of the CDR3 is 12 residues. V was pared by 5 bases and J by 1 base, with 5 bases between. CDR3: CASSLWNTEAFF. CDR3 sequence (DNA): TGTGCCAGTAGTCTTTGGAACACTGAAGCTTTCTTT.